These 20 T cell receptor beta chains were all obtained from the same sample, sequenced in a study of T cell repertoires in cytomegalovirus infection. Each CDR3 protein gets one entry after TCRdb re-called the reads with MiXCR. The sample gives 630,000 or so distinct CDR3 sequences, about 24% of which show up once; 7.5% to 9% is in the top ten. Sequenced sample: CD8+ T cells from PBMCs. These receptors originate from a human donor in good health (CMV status not recorded). Some clones in this sample may be carry-over from other donors' samples.

This clonotype was found a few times. The chain recombines TRBV28 with TRBJ2-7; D perhaps matches TRBD2 (5 bases). The CDR3 totals 12 residues. Trimming pared 1 base from V and 7 bases from J, leaving 8 bases between. Per the germline V gene, CDR1 is MDHEN and CDR2 is SYDVKM. The CDR3 nucleotides are TGTGCCAGCAGTTTATCCGGGGTTGAGCAGTACGTC. It is translated as CASSLSGVEQYV.

This rearrangement joins TRBV24-1 to TRBJ2-3; no reliable D call. The CDR3 loop spans 13 amino acids. The V and J ends lost 5 bases and 2 bases respectively, with 7 bases between them. Germline V CDR1 and CDR2: KGHDR, SFDVKD. CDR3 protein: CATSVRFTDTQYF. The CDR3 nucleotides are TGTGCCACCAGTGTTAGGTTCACAGATACGCAGTATTTT.

V and J are TRBV20-1 and TRBJ2-7; TRBD1 might be the D (6 bases). CDR3 length: 14 amino acids. V dropped 0 bases and J dropped 3 bases, with 12 bases sitting between them. Germline lookup yields CDR1 DFQATT and CDR2 SNEGSKA (reference sequence). CDR3 sequence: CSARDRNRVYEQYF. CDR3 in DNA: TGCAGTGCTAGAGATCGGAACAGGGTCTACGAGCAGTACTTC.

CDR3 in DNA: TGCAGTGCGCTCCTCCAAGTGGGTTACACTGAAGCTTTCTTT. Encoded protein: CSALLQVGYTEAFF. V usage is TRBV20-1 and J usage is TRBJ1-1; D ambiguous. Between the trimmed V and J ends, which lost 6 bases and 3 bases, there was a span of 17 bases. CDR3 length: 14 amino acids. Germline CDR1 reads DFQATT; CDR2 reads SNEGSKA (reference sequence).

The V gene is TRBV6-5, the J gene TRBJ2-3, with 7 bases lining up with TRBD2. Losses at the gene ends were 5 bases for V and 3 bases for J; bases not matched to a gene: 11. CDR3 length: 16 residues. From germline, CDR1 is MNHEY and CDR2 SVGAGI. The CDR3 DNA sequence: TGTGCCAGCAGTAACCTCTGGGAGGGCCTGACAGATACGCAGTATTTT. Its protein is CASSNLWEGLTDTQYF.

This clonotype was counted at least ten times. The chain carries TRBV7-3 and TRBJ2-6; the D gene is possibly TRBD1 (6 bases). V lost 6 bases to trimming and J lost 0 bases, with 12 bases between them. The length of the CDR3 is 16 residues. Germline-derived CDR1 and CDR2 are SGHTA and FQGTGA. This CDR3 reads CASRGDRPSGANVLTF. Here the CDR3 DNA reads TGTGCCAGCAGGGGTGACAGGCCCTCTGGGGCCAACGTCCTGACTTTC.

The chain uses TRBV6-6 and TRBJ2-7, with D maybe TRBD2 (5 bases). This CDR3 is 17 amino acids long. The germline CDR1 and CDR2 sequences are MNHNY and SVGAGI (reference sequence). With 0 bases removed from V and 4 bases from J, the gap between germline ends came to 19 bases. The DNA of the CDR3 is TGTGCCAGCAGTTACTCGTCCTTGCTGGCGGGTGCTTACGAGCAGTACTTC. Protein: CASSYSSLLAGAYEQYF.

A few counts support this clonotype. The genes are TRBV25-1 and TRBJ1-3; 8 nucleotides agree with TRBD1. Trimming cost V 1 base and J 4 bases; bases outside gene matches: 0. Germline-derived CDR1 and CDR2 are MGHDK and SYGVNS. CDR3 length: 14 amino acids. The CDR3 bases are TGTGCCAGCAGTGAATGGACAGGGGGAAACACCATATATTTT. It specifies CASSEWTGGNTIYF. The full variable domain, its missing parts supplied by reference TRBV25-1 and TRBJ1-3, is EADIYQTPRYLVIGTGKKITLECSQTMGHDKMYWYQQDPGMELHLIHYSYGVNSTEKGDLSSESTVSRIRTEHFPLTLESARPSHTSQYLCASSEWTGGNTIYFGEGSWLTVV.

The rearrangement joins TRBV7-8 to TRBJ2-5, with 12 positions matching TRBD2. The trim removed 6 bases at V and 1 base at J, leaving 3 bases unmatched. CDR1 and CDR2 (germline): SGHVS, FQNEAQ. This CDR3 is 15 amino acids long. This CDR3 is CASRRLAGVQETQYF. CDR3 in DNA: TGTGCCAGCAGGCGACTAGCGGGGGTCCAAGAGACCCAGTACTTC. The complete variable domain, with remaining parts taken from reference TRBV7-8 and TRBJ2-5, reads GAGVSQSPRYKVAKRGQDVALRCDPISGHVSLFWYQQALGQGPEFLTYFQNEAQLDKSGLPSDRFFAERPEGSVSTLKIQRTQQEDSAVYLCASRRLAGVQETQYFGPGTRLLVL.

This chain links TRBV12-3 or TRBV12-4 with TRBJ2-2, with 12 bases matching TRBD2. This CDR3 is 18 amino acids long. The trim removed 4 bases at V and 5 bases at J, leaving 11 bases unmatched. The CDR3: CASSSLGLAGGLTGELFF. DNA for the CDR3: TGTGCCAGCAGTTCTCTAGGCCTAGCGGGGGGGCTGACCGGGGAGCTGTTTTTT.

J is TRBJ2-2 and V is TRBV4-1, with TRBD1 matching 8 bases. J lost 5 bases, V lost 1 base, and 12 bases had no gene match. The germline V gene encodes CDR1 MGHRA and CDR2 YSYEKL. The CDR3 loop spans 18 amino acids. This CDR3 reads CASSQVLPGQAATGELFF. The CDR3 DNA reads as TGCGCCAGCAGCCAAGTATTGCCGGGACAGGCAGCGACCGGGGAGCTGTTTTTT.

The J gene is TRBJ2-3, the V gene TRBV29-1, with unresolved D. The CDR3 is 13 residues long. From germline, CDR1 is SQVTM and CDR2 ANQGSEA. V lost 3 bases and J lost 2, with 9 bases in between. CDR3 bases: TGCAGCGTTGATGGGCAGAACACAGATACGCAGTATTTT. Its protein is CSVDGQNTDTQYF.

The genes are TRBV7-9 and TRBJ1-5; 8 bases align to TRBD1. This CDR3 contains 17 residues. V gave up 5 bases and J gave up 4 bases; unmatched junction bases: 13. The germline CDR1 and CDR2 sequences are SEHNR and FQNEAQ (reference sequence). The CDR3 DNA reads as TGTGCCAGCAGCCCAACCGGGACAGGCCCGTTTAATCAGCCCCAGCATTTT. Translation: CASSPTGTGPFNQPQHF.

This rearrangement joins TRBV6-2 or TRBV6-3 to TRBJ2-7, with a weak D call TRBD1 (5 bases). The CDR3 has 13 amino acids. The ends were cut back, 5 bases at V and 7 bases at J, with 15 bases in the middle. Germline CDR1 reads MNHEY; CDR2 reads SVGEGT. As DNA, the CDR3 is TGTGCCAGCAGTATAGGATGGGGCGCGGAGCAGTACGTC. Its protein is CASSIGWGAEQYV.

There are a few counts of this clonotype. The rearrangement uses TRBV7-9 and TRBJ2-7; perhaps TRBD1 as D (5 bases). Germline CDR1 is SEHNR and CDR2 is FQNEAQ (reference sequence). Trimming pared 8 bases from V and 0 bases from J, leaving 11 bases between. The CDR3 is 13 residues long. In DNA, the CDR3 is TGTGCCAGCGTGGGGCAGAGCTCCTACGAGCAGTACTTC. Translated: CASVGQSSYEQYF.

There are many counts of this clonotype. V and J are TRBV7-9 and TRBJ2-2; perhaps TRBD2 as D (6 bases). This CDR3 is 13 amino acids long. Germline-derived CDR1 and CDR2 are SEHNR and FQNEAQ (reference sequence). Trimming shortened V by 4 bases and J by 6 bases, and 9 bases separated the two germline ends. CDR3 bases: TGTGCCAGCAGCTCCGGGGGAGCCGGGGAGCTGTTTTTT. The encoded protein is CASSSGGAGELFF.

This clonotype has a single count. This rearrangement joins TRBV28 to TRBJ1-3, with D tentatively TRBD1 (6 bases). V lost 6 bases and J lost 0, with 9 bases in between. Germline lookup yields CDR1 MDHEN and CDR2 SYDVKM. The CDR3 is 14 amino acids. CDR3 sequence (DNA): TGTGCCAGCAGGAGACAGGTCTCTGGAAACACCATATATTTT. Amino acids: CASRRQVSGNTIYF.

This clonotype was seen ten or more times. The rearrangement joins TRBV7-2 to TRBJ1-1; the D gene is possibly TRBD1 (5 bases). The V gene lost 4 bases and the J gene lost 0 bases, with 9 bases spanning the gap. Germline loops: CDR1 SGHTA, CDR2 FQGNSA. This CDR3 contains 14 residues. The CDR3 sequence is CASSWTLMNTEAFF. In DNA form, the CDR3 reads TGTGCCAGCAGCTGGACACTCATGAACACTGAAGCTTTCTTT.

This clonotype was seen only once. This sequence joins TRBV6-8 and TRBJ1-4; 9 nucleotides align to TRBD1. J lost 8 bases, V lost 3 bases, and 13 bases had no gene match. Germline CDR1 MNHGY, CDR2 SAAAGT. The CDR3 has 17 amino acids. CDR3 nucleotides: TGTGCCAGCAGTTATACAGAGATACAGGGGGCTGGCGAAAAACTGTTTTTT. Translated: CASSYTEIQGAGEKLFF.

The chain has TRBV6-5 and TRBJ2-1, with 7 bases aligning to TRBD2. The germline V gene encodes CDR1 MNHEY and CDR2 SVGAGI. The CDR3 consists of 14 residues. With V trimmed by 2 bases and J by 9 bases, 7 bases remained unmatched. The CDR3 DNA follows: TGTGCCAGCAGTTACGACGGGGGGATCTCTGAGCAGTTCTTC. This gives the protein CASSYDGGISEQFF.